This T cell receptor beta chain was recovered during a study of shared clonotypes between healthy human individuals. Sequencing used immunoSEQ multiplex PCR; TCRdb keeps in-frame clones, though not all of them. The data hold about 2.4 million clones, with just over 90% observed a single time. V lost 6 bases and J 6 bases, leaving 15 bases between the germline ends. From germline, CDR1 is MDHEN and CDR2 SYDVKM. The CDR3 spans 14 residues. Sequencing was carried out using naive CD4+ T cells sorted from blood. Subset indicated: CD45RA+ positively selected. The V gene is TRBV28, the J gene TRBJ2-1; TRBD2 might be the D (6 bases). The clonotype originates from a man aged 18 to 29 in good health. CDR3 residues: CASSAPGLSNEQFF. CDR3 bases: TGTGCCAGCAGCGCCCCGGGACTTTCCAATGAGCAGTTCTTC.